The sequence of this T cell receptor beta chain was determined in a study of blood T cell repertoires in COVID-19. Here immunoSEQ multiplex PCR was the method, and the copy in TCRdb shows in-frame clones only, minus some. The sample lists about 250,000 clones, approximately 85% seen once, with 4.7% in the top ten. V lost 3 bases and J 6 bases, leaving 9 bases between the germline ends. CDR3 length: 13 amino acids. Germline V gene lookup returns CDR1 ENHRY and CDR2 SYGVKD. Sequenced: peripheral blood. The origin of this receptor is a woman in her 70s with acute or convalescent COVID-19. The chain carries TRBV10-3 and TRBJ1-5, with a tentative D call TRBD1 (5 bases). The CDR3 region is CAISEERGQPQHF. In nucleotides, the CDR3 is TGTGCCATCAGTGAAGAAAGGGGTCAGCCCCAGCATTTT.